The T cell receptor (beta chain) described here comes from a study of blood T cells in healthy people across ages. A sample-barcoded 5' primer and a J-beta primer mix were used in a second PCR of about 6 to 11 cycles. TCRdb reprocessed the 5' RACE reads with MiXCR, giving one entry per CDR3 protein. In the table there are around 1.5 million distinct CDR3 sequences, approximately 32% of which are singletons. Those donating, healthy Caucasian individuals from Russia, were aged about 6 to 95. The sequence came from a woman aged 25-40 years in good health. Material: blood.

This chain's CDR3 is CASSPTSGLSYNEQFF. The CDR3 DNA is TGTGCCAGCAGTCCGACTAGCGGCCTCTCCTACAATGAGCAGTTCTTC. V usage is TRBV7-3 and J usage is TRBJ2-1, with 9 bases that match TRBD2. CDR3 length: 16 residues. Germline CDR1 is SGHTA and CDR2 is FQGTGA. Losses at the gene ends were 6 bases for V and 0 bases for J; bases not matched to a gene: 6.